This passage covers 19 T cell receptor beta chains from one sample sequenced in a study of Graves' ophthalmopathy and Graves' hyperthyroidism. TCR beta CDR3 regions were amplified from RNA transcripts. A first-round RT-PCR used HTBI primers, followed by a second-round multiplex PCR. A single record per CDR3 protein comes from TCRdb applying MiXCR to the multiplex PCR reads. In the table there are 1 million to 1.3 million distinct CDR3 sequences, about 38% of which are singletons. The sequencing input was peripheral blood or thyroid tissue (not recorded which). The source of these receptors is an adult man with Graves' hyperthyroidism.

This clonotype was observed a few times. This chain connects TRBV12-3 or TRBV12-4 to TRBJ1-1; D gene uncertain. V was trimmed by 4 bases and J by 7 bases, leaving 19 bases between them. This CDR3 is built from 15 residues. The CDR3: CASSWGRGVLVEAFF. CDR3 coding DNA: TGTGCCAGCAGTTGGGGTCGCGGGGTTCTCGTTGAAGCTTTCTTT.

The sample holds many counts of this clonotype. This chain links TRBV20-1 with TRBJ2-7; 8 positions agree with TRBD2. Trimming removed 6 bases from V and 3 bases from J; junction bases left unmatched: 4. The CDR3 sequence is 12 residues long. CDR1 is DFQATT and CDR2 is SNEGSKA in the germline V gene (reference sequence). CDR3: CSADGRDYEQYF. Written as DNA, the CDR3 is TGCAGTGCGGACGGGAGGGACTACGAGCAGTACTTC.

This clonotype was detected many times. V usage is TRBV15 and J usage is TRBJ1-2, with 7 positions matching TRBD1. Trimming cost V 1 base and J 4 bases; bases outside gene matches: 0. The CDR3 length is 13 residues. Germline CDR1 reads LNHNV; CDR2 reads YYDKDF (reference sequence). The CDR3: CATSRGDSYGYTF. In DNA, the CDR3 is TGTGCCACCAGCAGAGGGGACAGCTATGGCTACACCTTC.

This clonotype was seen only once. The missing conserved phenylalanine or tryptophan at the end of this CDR3 makes a read error likely. The DNA is left out, because the CDR3 cannot be placed on it with certainty; the CDR3 is given as TCRdb lists it. The V gene is TRBV27, the J gene TRBJ1-1; the table's D gene call, TRBD1, was not cross checked with the DNA. The CDR3 extends over 8 residues, inclusive of both ends. Germline CDR1 is MNHEY and CDR2 is SMNVEV (reference sequence). The CDR3 here is CASKGWGS.

This clonotype has at least ten counts. The chain links TRBV7-6 to TRBJ1-1; no clear D. The CDR3 is 14 residues long. V gave up 3 bases and J gave up 1 base, with 9 bases separating them. The germline gives CDR1 SGHVS, CDR2 FNYEAQ. The CDR3 protein is CASSLGRKNTEAFF. CDR3 nucleotides: TGTGCCAGCAGCTTGGGCAGGAAGAACACTGAAGCTTTCTTT.

V gene TRBV7-9 combines with J gene TRBJ1-6; 7 bases align to TRBD1. CDR1 is SEHNR, CDR2 FQNEAQ, per germline (reference sequence). The V gene end was trimmed by 1 base and the J gene end by 13 bases; junction bases not matched to a gene: 10. This CDR3 contains 15 residues. The CDR3 spells CASSLVGQENQPLHF. CDR3 nucleotides: TGTGCCAGCAGCTTAGTTGGACAGGAGAATCAGCCCCTCCACTTT.

The rearrangement joins TRBV15 to TRBJ2-1; D gene uncertain. V was clipped by 0 bases and J by 12 bases, with 6 bases between them. CDR3 length equals 11 residues. Looked up from germline, CDR1 is LNHNV and CDR2 is YYDKDF (reference sequence). The CDR3 DNA sequence: TGTGCCACCAGCAGAGATTCCTCGCAGTTCTTC. Its translation is CATSRDSSQFF.

This clonotype was seen ten or more times. This chain joins TRBV5-1 and TRBJ1-1, with D maybe TRBD1 (6 bases). The CDR3 totals 16 residues. Trimming cost V 4 bases and J 1 base, with 17 bases left between them. Germline assignment: CDR1 SGHRS and CDR2 YFSETQ. The CDR3 region is CASSPSATGKNTEAFF. In DNA form, the CDR3 reads TGCGCCAGCAGCCCCTCAGCGACAGGCAAGAACACTGAAGCTTTCTTT.

This chain uses TRBV4-3 with TRBJ2-7, with a tentative D call TRBD2 (5 bases). V was pared by 1 base and J by 4 bases, with 23 bases between. The germline V gene encodes CDR1 LGHNA and CDR2 YSLEER. This CDR3 region has 18 residues. In DNA, the CDR3 is TGCGCCAGCAGCCAAGTAGTTTCAGGAGGCCGAGTGTCTTACGAGCAGTACTTC. Amino acid sequence: CASSQVVSGGRVSYEQYF.

Concerning this clonotype itself: Being one base from a much bigger clone, this may be a read error. The chain recombines TRBV20-1 with TRBJ1-6; D might be TRBD1 (5 bases). From germline, CDR1 is DFQATT and CDR2 SNEGSKA (reference sequence). The CDR3 length is 16 residues. Deletions cut 2 bases from V and 7 bases from J, with 18 bases between. The CDR3 region is CSARRVIRGRNSPLHF. The DNA for the CDR3 is TGCAGTGCTAGACGAGTAATACGGGGCCGAAATTCACCCCTCCACTTT.

In this sample, this clonotype turned up many times. The rearrangement links TRBV2 to TRBJ1-5; D perhaps matches TRBD1 (5 bases). Trimming stripped 7 bases from V and 3 bases from J, with 13 bases between. CDR3 size: 14 residues. CDR1 is SNHLY, CDR2 FYNNEI, per germline. CDR3 protein: CASNVGGSNQPQHF. CDR3 nucleotide sequence: TGTGCCAGCAACGTGGGGGGGTCCAATCAGCCCCAGCATTTT.

This chain connects TRBV6-2 or TRBV6-3 to TRBJ2-7; D not certain. The CDR3 runs 15 residues. Trimming left V 3 bases short and J 0 bases short, with 12 bases between. CDR1 and CDR2 (germline): MNHEY, SVGEGT. The DNA of the CDR3 is TGTGCCAGCAGTTATCGACGTCTCAGCTCCTACGAGCAGTACTTC. Translating it yields CASSYRRLSSYEQYF.

In its sample, this clonotype was seen many times. The rearrangement uses TRBV11-2 and TRBJ2-7; 7 bases are a match to TRBD1. Germline CDR1 SGHAT, CDR2 FQNNGV. The V and J ends lost 5 bases and 2 bases, in that order; junction bases with no gene match: 9. There are 15 residues in the CDR3. The CDR3 here is CASSPRVGTAYEQYF. CDR3 bases: TGTGCCAGCAGCCCTAGGGTAGGGACAGCCTACGAGCAGTACTTC.

This clonotype came up many times. V usage is TRBV7-2 and J usage is TRBJ1-5; TRBD1 matches at 7 bases. CDR3 length: 19 amino acids. CDR1 and CDR2 (germline): SGHTA, FQGNSA. J was trimmed by 0 bases and V by 5 bases; bases with no gene match: 16. The CDR3 sequence is CASSKRTGPAPYSNQPQHF. The CDR3 nucleotides are TGTGCCAGCAGCAAGCGGACAGGCCCCGCGCCGTATAGCAATCAGCCCCAGCATTTT.

The rearrangement links TRBV10-3 to TRBJ2-5; D remains ambiguous. CDR1 is ENHRY, CDR2 SYGVKD, per germline. Trimming removed 5 bases at V and 3 bases at J, with 7 bases between. The CDR3 runs to 12 residues. The CDR3 nucleotides read TGTGCCATCAGTTACACAGAAGAGACCCAGTACTTC. Translating gives CAISYTEETQYF.

The rearrangement uses TRBV4-1 and TRBJ2-7; 10 positions agree with TRBD1. CDR1 is MGHRA, CDR2 YSYEKL, per germline. V shed 2 bases, J shed 5 bases, and the junction held 6 bases outside the gene matches. The CDR3 is made up of 15 amino acids. The CDR3 spells CASSQPTGGKHEQYF. The DNA of the CDR3 is TGCGCCAGCAGCCAACCGACAGGGGGCAAACACGAGCAGTACTTC.

This clonotype came up many times. The chain carries TRBV10-3 and TRBJ1-1; D might be TRBD1 (5 bases). V lost 7 bases, J lost 0 bases, and 9 bases lay in between. The germline V gene encodes CDR1 ENHRY and CDR2 SYGVKD. This CDR3 has 13 residues. Here the CDR3 reads CAIKGVMNTEAFF. Here the CDR3 DNA reads TGTGCCATCAAAGGGGTGATGAACACTGAAGCTTTCTTT.

At least ten counts were recorded for this clonotype. The genes are TRBV10-3 and TRBJ2-7, with a tentative D call TRBD1 (6 bases). Germline values: CDR1 ENHRY, CDR2 SYGVKD. The CDR3 consists of 11 residues. The V and J ends lost 11 bases and 2 bases respectively, with 10 bases between them. The CDR3 DNA is TGTGCCGTCGGACAGACCTACGAGCAGTACTTC. This codes for CAVGQTYEQYF.

The V and J genes are TRBV12-3 or TRBV12-4 and TRBJ2-7; D perhaps matches TRBD2 (5 bases). The CDR3 loop spans 14 amino acids. The ends were cut back, 6 bases at V and 4 bases at J, with 16 bases in the middle. The CDR3 loop is CASSPVGRRYEQYF. CDR3 coding DNA: TGTGCCAGCAGCCCCGTCGGACGGAGGTACGAGCAGTACTTC.